Listed here are 21 T cell receptor beta chains from one sample, sequenced in a study of technical replicates of blood from several donors. TCRdb's copy holds only in-frame clones and misses some; the assay was immunoSEQ multiplex PCR. The sample has some 60,000 clones; over 85% are singletons. The material sequenced was PBMCs. The origin of the receptors is a human donor in good health. Some clones in this sample may be carry-over from other donors' samples.

This chain uses TRBV5-1 with TRBJ2-6; D not certain. V dropped 0 bases and J dropped 4 bases, with 5 bases sitting between them. The CDR3 covers 14 residues. Germline-derived CDR1 and CDR2 are SGHRS and YFSETQ. In DNA, the CDR3 is TGCGCCAGCAGCTTGGCCTACGGGGCCAACGTCCTGACTTTC. Translation: CASSLAYGANVLTF.

As for this clone: The junction shows a germline mismatch at one end, possibly a read error. The chain is built from TRBV7-8 and TRBJ1-2; 12 positions match TRBD1. The CDR3 has 11 residues. In germline, CDR1 is SGHVS, CDR2 FQNEAQ. The CDR3 DNA sequence: TGTGCCAGCAGCTGGGACAGGGGGCTGGCCTTC. Encoded protein: CASSWDRGLAF.

The V gene is TRBV2, the J gene TRBJ1-6; D call uncertain. Trimming removed 0 bases from V and 0 bases from J, with 9 bases in between. This CDR3 is 17 amino acids long. Looked up from germline, CDR1 is SNHLY and CDR2 is FYNNEI. In nucleotides, the CDR3 is TGTGCCAGCAGTGAAGCTTTATATAGCTCCTATAATTCACCCCTCCACTTT. As protein: CASSEALYSSYNSPLHF.

The chain is built from TRBV29-1 and TRBJ1-4; the D gene is possibly TRBD1 (6 bases). There are 16 residues in the CDR3. Germline CDR1 is SQVTM and CDR2 is ANQGSEA. Trimming cost V 2 bases and J 2 bases, with 15 bases left between them. The DNA for the CDR3 is TGCAGCGTTGAATCCGTTGGGGGCGTCACTAATGAAAAACTGTTTTTT. Protein sequence: CSVESVGGVTNEKLFF. Drawing the rest from reference TRBV29-1 and TRBJ1-4, the complete variable domain is SAVISQKPSRDICQRGTSLTIQCQVDSQVTMMFWYRQQPGQSLTLIATANQGSEATYESGFVIDKFPISRPNLTFSTLTVSNMSPEDSSIYLCSVESVGGVTNEKLFFGSGTQLSVL.

This clone showed up just once. The chain employs TRBV25-1 and TRBJ1-1; possibly TRBD1 for D (6 bases). The V gene's germline CDR1 is MGHDK and CDR2 SYGVNS. Trimming took off 2 bases at V and 6 bases at J, with 16 bases between the two ends. This CDR3 has 15 residues. The CDR3 sequence is CASSEGFGGRAEAFF. CDR3 coding DNA: TGTGCCAGCAGTGAAGGTTTTGGGGGCAGAGCTGAAGCTTTCTTT.

The genes are TRBV9 and TRBJ2-1, with 8 bases matching TRBD2. The CDR3 consists of 16 residues. CDR1 SGDLS and CDR2 YYNGEE come from the germline V gene. Unmatched junction bases numbered 11, after V lost 3 bases and J lost 6 bases. DNA for the CDR3: TGTGCCAGCAGCGAGAGGTCAGCGGGAGTAGTCAATGAGCAGTTCTTC. Translating gives CASSERSAGVVNEQFF.

The rearrangement links TRBV7-3 to TRBJ2-5; D is uncertain. Trimming left V 3 bases short and J 2 bases short, with 7 bases between. From germline, CDR1 is SGHTA and CDR2 FQGTGA. CDR3 length: 13 amino acids. CDR3 in DNA: TGTGCCAGCAGCTTGCAGATACAAGAGACCCAGTACTTC. Amino acid sequence: CASSLQIQETQYF.

The chain employs TRBV7-2 and TRBJ1-2, with 10 positions matching TRBD1. V was clipped by 3 bases and J by 8 bases; unmatched bases: 6. Germline V CDR1 and CDR2: SGHTA, FQGNSA. CDR3 length equals 14 residues. For the CDR3, the DNA is TGTGCCAGCAGCTTTTCAGGGACAGGGGTCGGCTACACCTTC. This gives the protein CASSFSGTGVGYTF.

V and J are TRBV2 and TRBJ2-2; a weak D match, TRBD1 (6 bases). V was cut by 5 bases and J by 8 bases, with 15 bases left in between. Germline V gene lookup returns CDR1 SNHLY and CDR2 FYNNEI. This CDR3 region has 14 residues. CDR3 in amino acids: CASSPDRTLGELFF. Here the CDR3 DNA reads TGTGCCAGCAGTCCAGACAGGACTCTGGGGGAGCTGTTTTTT.

The chain couples TRBV5-1 to TRBJ2-1, with 15 bases aligning to TRBD2. Germline assignment: CDR1 SGHRS and CDR2 YFSETQ. This CDR3 contains 17 residues. Trimming cost V 4 bases and J 6 bases; bases outside gene matches: 8. The CDR3 DNA reads as TGCGCCAGCAGCCCTGGGACTAGCGGGAGGATTAGCAATGAGCAGTTCTTC. Encoded protein: CASSPGTSGRISNEQFF.

This clone was seen only once. The DNA of the CDR3 is TGTGCCAGCTCACCGCAGAGTCTAGCGGGGAACAATGAGCAGTTCTTC. Translation: CASSPQSLAGNNEQFF. The rearrangement uses TRBV18 and TRBJ2-1; 9 bases match TRBD2. V was clipped by 3 bases and J by 5 bases; unmatched bases: 8. Germline values: CDR1 KGHSH, CDR2 LQKENI. This CDR3 has 16 amino acids.

The V and J genes are TRBV13 and TRBJ1-2; TRBD1 matches at 8 bases. Trimming removed 6 bases from V and 5 bases from J; junction bases left unmatched: 17. Germline loops: CDR1 PRHDT, CDR2 FYEKMQ (reference sequence). The CDR3 spans 17 residues. Here the CDR3 reads CASSPPHGTGKTYGYTF. The CDR3 DNA sequence: TGTGCCAGCAGTCCCCCCCACGGGACAGGTAAGACGTATGGCTACACCTTC.

The V gene is TRBV14, the J gene TRBJ2-6; 7 bases are a match to TRBD2. The CDR3 loop spans 24 amino acids. Germline V gives CDR1 SGHDN, CDR2 FVKESK. J lost 0 bases, V lost 4 bases, and 27 bases had no gene match. CDR3 sequence (DNA): TGTGCCAGCAGCCTCACTAGCGCGCCCAGCATAACGCATCCTCACCGCTCTGGGGCCAACGTCCTGACTTTC. Its protein is CASSLTSAPSITHPHRSGANVLTF.

This chain connects TRBV4-1 to TRBJ1-4; 7 bases line up with TRBD1. The CDR3 totals 15 residues. Germline V gives CDR1 MGHRA, CDR2 YSYEKL. V trimming: 4 bases; J trimming: 0 bases; junction bases outside the gene matches: 2. CDR3 amino acids: CASSRQGATNEKLFF. The CDR3 DNA reads as TGCGCCAGCAGCCGTCAGGGGGCAACTAATGAAAAACTGTTTTTT.

This chain joins TRBV27 and TRBJ2-3; 9 bases map to TRBD2. V trimming: 5 bases; J trimming: 1 base; junction bases outside the gene matches: 16. Germline loops: CDR1 MNHEY, CDR2 SMNVEV (reference sequence). The CDR3 is 19 residues long. The CDR3 loop reads CASSQTGGRAVGGTDTQYF. CDR3 DNA: TGTGCCAGCAGTCAGACTGGCGGGAGGGCCGTGGGTGGCACAGATACGCAGTATTTT.

The V call is TRBV16, the J call TRBJ1-5, with D perhaps TRBD1 (6 bases). In germline, CDR1 is KGHSY, CDR2 FQNENV. CDR3 size: 14 residues. The V gene lost 4 bases and the J gene lost 3 bases, with 10 bases spanning the gap. The CDR3 loop is CASSRQVINQPQHF. In DNA form, the CDR3 reads TGTGCCAGCAGCCGACAGGTAATCAATCAGCCCCAGCATTTT.

This chain connects TRBV5-6 to TRBJ1-2; D gene uncertain. This CDR3 has 16 amino acids. V was cut by 0 bases and J by 3 bases, with 15 bases left in between. Germline V gives CDR1 SGHDT, CDR2 YYEEEE. The CDR3 region has the DNA TGTGCCAGCAGCTTGGAAGGAGGGCTTGTGTACTATGGCTACACCTTC. Translation: CASSLEGGLVYYGYTF.

V gene TRBV29-1 combines with J gene TRBJ2-2, with D hard to call. Germline V CDR1 and CDR2: SQVTM, ANQGSEA. The CDR3 covers 14 residues. V was cut by 7 bases and J by 4 bases, with 16 bases left in between. CDR3 residues: CSAGEPPGTGELFF. CDR3 bases: TGCAGCGCGGGTGAGCCTCCGGGCACCGGGGAGCTGTTTTTT.

This clone was recorded only once. This rearrangement joins TRBV4-3 to TRBJ1-4; D gene ambiguous. The CDR3 spans 16 residues. From germline, CDR1 is LGHNA and CDR2 YSLEER. V gave up 0 bases and J gave up 5 bases, with 13 bases separating them. CDR3 nucleotides: TGCGCCAGCAGCCAAGATGGCTCGGAGCGGAATGAAAAACTGTTTTTT. Protein sequence: CASSQDGSERNEKLFF.

This clone was detected only once. The CDR3 DNA reads as TGTGCCAGCAGCTTAGCGCTAACTACGTCCGGGGAGCTGTTTTTT. This codes for CASSLALTTSGELFF. This chain links TRBV7-9 with TRBJ2-2, with no clear D. This CDR3 has 15 amino acids. Germline lookup yields CDR1 SEHNR and CDR2 FQNEAQ (reference sequence). Trimming shortened V by 0 bases and J by 6 bases, and 11 bases separated the two germline ends. The whole variable domain, filled in from reference TRBV7-9 and TRBJ2-2, reads DTGVSQNPRHKITKRGQNVTFRCDPISEHNRLYWYRQTLGQGPEFLTYFQNEAQLEKSRLLSDRFSAERPKGSFSTLEIQRTEQGDSAMYLCASSLALTTSGELFFGEGSRLTVL.

This clone was detected once. This chain connects TRBV29-1 to TRBJ2-7, with 10 bases fitting TRBD1. Germline lookup yields CDR1 SQVTM and CDR2 ANQGSEA. This CDR3 contains 11 residues. The junction had 7 bases not matched to a gene; V was cut back by 8 bases and J by 9 bases. CDR3 residues: CSTRQGARQYF. For the CDR3, the DNA is TGCAGCACACGACAGGGGGCCCGGCAGTACTTC.